The T cell receptor beta chain described here comes from a study of post-analysis software for immune sequencing data. On the study more broadly: As for disease course, relapsing-remitting, secondary progressive and progressive-relapsing multiple sclerosis were all included. Study-wide results and caveats: When patients were compared with controls, 4 or 5 TRBV segments were more frequent, TRBV5-6, TRBV5-1 and TRBV20-1 among them.

The CDR3 is 15 residues long. The germline CDR1 and CDR2 sequences are SGHTA and FQGTGA. Concerning this clonotype: Antigen unknown.

TCR beta libraries were prepared from cDNA with unique molecular identifiers. TCRdb reanalysed the PCR reads using MiXCR and keeps one entry per CDR3 protein. This table holds more than 350,000 distinct CDR3 sequences, over 30% found once. This clonotype was sampled from a girl aged 2-10 years with multiple sclerosis. The chain employs TRBV7-3 and TRBJ2-5; the D call may be TRBD1 or TRBD2 (5 bases each). The end of the DNA aligns better with TRBJ2-7, so the J call may be wrong. The source material was blood. The CDR3 region is CASSSQPGRIYEQYF. CDR3 DNA: TGTGCCAGCAGCTCCCAGCCGGGACGCATCTACGAGCAGTACTTC.